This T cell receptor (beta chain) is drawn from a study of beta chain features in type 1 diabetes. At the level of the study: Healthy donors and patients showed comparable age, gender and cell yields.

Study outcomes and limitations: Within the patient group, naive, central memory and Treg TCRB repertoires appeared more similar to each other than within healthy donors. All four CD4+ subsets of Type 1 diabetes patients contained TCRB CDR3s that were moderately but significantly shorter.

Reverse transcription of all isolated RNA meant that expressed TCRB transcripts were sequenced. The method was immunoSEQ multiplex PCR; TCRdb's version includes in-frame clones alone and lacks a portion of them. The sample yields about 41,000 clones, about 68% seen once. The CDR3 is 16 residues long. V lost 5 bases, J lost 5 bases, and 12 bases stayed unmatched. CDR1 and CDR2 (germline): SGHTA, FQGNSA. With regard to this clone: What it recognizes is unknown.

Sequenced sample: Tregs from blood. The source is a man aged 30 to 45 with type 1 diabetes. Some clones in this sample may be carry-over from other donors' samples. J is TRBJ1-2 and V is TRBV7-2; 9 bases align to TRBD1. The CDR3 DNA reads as TGTGCCAGCAGCACCCTAAGGGACAGGGCGTATTATGGCTACACCTTC. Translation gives CASSTLRDRAYYGYTF. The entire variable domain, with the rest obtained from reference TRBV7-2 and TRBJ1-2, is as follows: GAGVSQSPSNKVTEKGKDVELRCDPISGHTALYWYRQSLGQGLEFLIYFQGNSAPDKSGLPSDRFSAERTGGSVSTLTIQRTQQEDSAVYLCASSTLRDRAYYGYTFGSGTRLTVV.